The entry below describes one T cell receptor beta chain. Antigen: not known. This sample was taken from a study of shared clonotypes between healthy human individuals. Study context: Aged between 18 and 49, the donors were two women and three men.

Sorted-subset replicate PCR reactions contained approximately 190 ng DNA, corresponding to about 30,000 T cell genomes. Sequencing used immunoSEQ multiplex PCR; TCRdb keeps in-frame clones, though not all of them. The repertoire holds around 990,000 clones, with 77% as singletons. Partitioning of CD4+ cells yielded a CD45RA+ naive subset and a CD45RA-negative memory subset. Notes on the study in general: Some clonotypes were shared by all four sorted-subset donors, while others were not shared. The non-shared ones had lower generation probabilities than the shared ones.

Germline loops: CDR1 SGHNT, CDR2 YYREEE (reference sequence). The CDR3 runs 14 residues. Deletions cut 2 bases from V and 6 bases from J, with 13 bases between. The sample comprised memory CD4+ T cells from PBMCs. Subset meaning: CD45RA-negative fraction. This chain joins TRBV5-4 and TRBJ2-3; TRBD1 is a possible D gene (6 bases). The receptor's source is a man aged 18 to 30 in good health. Some clones in this sample may be carry-over from other donors' samples. In DNA form, the CDR3 reads TGTGCCAGCAGCTTACAGGGTGCCGCGGATACGCAGTATTTT. Translating it yields CASSLQGAADTQYF.